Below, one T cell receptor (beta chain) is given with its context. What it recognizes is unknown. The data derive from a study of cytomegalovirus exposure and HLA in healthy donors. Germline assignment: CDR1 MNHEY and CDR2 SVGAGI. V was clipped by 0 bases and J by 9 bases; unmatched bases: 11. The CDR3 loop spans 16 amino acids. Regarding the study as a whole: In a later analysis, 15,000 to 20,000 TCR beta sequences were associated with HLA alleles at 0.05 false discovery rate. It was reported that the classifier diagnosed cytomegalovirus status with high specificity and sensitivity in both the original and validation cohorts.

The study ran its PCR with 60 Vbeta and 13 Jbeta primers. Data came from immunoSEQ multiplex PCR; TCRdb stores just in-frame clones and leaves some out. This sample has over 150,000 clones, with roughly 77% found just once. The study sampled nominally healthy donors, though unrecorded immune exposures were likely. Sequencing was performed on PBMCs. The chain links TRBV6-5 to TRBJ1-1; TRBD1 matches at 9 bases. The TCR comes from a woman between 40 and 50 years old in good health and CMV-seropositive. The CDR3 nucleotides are TGTGCCAGCAGTTACTCGTTTTTGGACAGGGGAGGTAAAGCTTTCTTT. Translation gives CASSYSFLDRGGKAFF.